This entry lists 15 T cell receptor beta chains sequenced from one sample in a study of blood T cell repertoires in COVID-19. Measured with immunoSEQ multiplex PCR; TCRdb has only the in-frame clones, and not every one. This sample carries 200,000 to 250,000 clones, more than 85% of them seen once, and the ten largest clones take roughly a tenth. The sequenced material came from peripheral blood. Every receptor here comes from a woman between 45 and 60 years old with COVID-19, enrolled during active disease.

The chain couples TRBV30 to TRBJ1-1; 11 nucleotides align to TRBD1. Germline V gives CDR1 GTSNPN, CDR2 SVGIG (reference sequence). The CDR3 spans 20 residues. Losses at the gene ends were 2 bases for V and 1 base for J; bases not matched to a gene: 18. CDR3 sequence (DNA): TGTGCCTGGAGTCATGGGACAGGGGGTCGGGTGTCCCGGGGGAACACTGAAGCTTTCTTT. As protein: CAWSHGTGGRVSRGNTEAFF.

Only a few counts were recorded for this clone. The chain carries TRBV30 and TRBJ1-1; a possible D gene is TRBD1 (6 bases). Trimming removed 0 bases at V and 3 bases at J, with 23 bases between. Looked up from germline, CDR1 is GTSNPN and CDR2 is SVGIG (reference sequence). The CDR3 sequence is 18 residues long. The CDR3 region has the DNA TGTGCCTGGAGTGTCCATATCACAGGGTTCCGGGCGGACACTGAAGCTTTCTTT. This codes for CAWSVHITGFRADTEAFF.

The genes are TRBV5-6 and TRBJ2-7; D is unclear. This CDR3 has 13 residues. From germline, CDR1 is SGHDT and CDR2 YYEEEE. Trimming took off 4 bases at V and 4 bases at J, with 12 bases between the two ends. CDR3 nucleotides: TGTGCCAGCAGCCGCACCTTACAGTACGAGCAGTACTTC. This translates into CASSRTLQYEQYF.

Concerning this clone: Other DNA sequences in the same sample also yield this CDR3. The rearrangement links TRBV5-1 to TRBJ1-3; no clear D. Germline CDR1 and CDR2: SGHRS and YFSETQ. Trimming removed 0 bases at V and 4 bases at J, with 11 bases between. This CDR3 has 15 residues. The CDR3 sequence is CASSLGGSSGNTIYF. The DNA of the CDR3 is TGCGCCAGCAGCTTGGGAGGGTCATCCGGAAACACCATATATTTT.

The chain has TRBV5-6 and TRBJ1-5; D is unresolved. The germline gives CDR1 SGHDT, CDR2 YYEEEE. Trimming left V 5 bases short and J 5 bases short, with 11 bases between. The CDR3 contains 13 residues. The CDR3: CASSEGRYQPQHF. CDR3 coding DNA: TGTGCCAGCAGTGAGGGTCGGTATCAGCCCCAGCATTTT.

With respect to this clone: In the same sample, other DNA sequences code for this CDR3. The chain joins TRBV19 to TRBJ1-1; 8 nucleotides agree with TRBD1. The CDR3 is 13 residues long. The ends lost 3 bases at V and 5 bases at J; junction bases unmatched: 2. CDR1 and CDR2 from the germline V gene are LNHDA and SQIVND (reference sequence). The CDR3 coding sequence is TGTGCCAGTAGTATTGACAGGGGAACTGAAGCTTTCTTT. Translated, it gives CASSIDRGTEAFF. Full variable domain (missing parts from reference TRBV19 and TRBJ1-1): DGGITQSPKYLFRKEGQNVTLSCEQNLNHDAMYWYRQDPGQGLRLIYYSQIVNDFQKGDIAEGYSVSREKKESFPLTVTSAQKNPTAFYLCASSIDRGTEAFFGQGTRLTVV.

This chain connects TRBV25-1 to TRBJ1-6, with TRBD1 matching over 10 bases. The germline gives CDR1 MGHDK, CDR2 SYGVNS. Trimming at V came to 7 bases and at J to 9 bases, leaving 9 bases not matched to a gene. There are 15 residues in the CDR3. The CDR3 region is CASTGDRGGGSPLHF. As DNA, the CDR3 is TGTGCCAGCACAGGGGACAGGGGCGGTGGTTCACCCCTCCACTTT. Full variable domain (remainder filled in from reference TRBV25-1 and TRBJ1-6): EADIYQTPRYLVIGTGKKITLECSQTMGHDKMYWYQQDPGMELHLIHYSYGVNSTEKGDLSSESTVSRIRTEHFPLTLESARPSHTSQYLCASTGDRGGGSPLHFGNGTRLTVT.

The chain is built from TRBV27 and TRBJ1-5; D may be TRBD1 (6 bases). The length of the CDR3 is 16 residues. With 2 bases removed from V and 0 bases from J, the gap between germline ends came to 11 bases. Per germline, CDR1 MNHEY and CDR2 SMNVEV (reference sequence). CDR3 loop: CASSLTSGVSNQPQHF. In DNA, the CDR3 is TGTGCCAGCAGTTTAACGTCAGGGGTTAGCAATCAGCCCCAGCATTTT.

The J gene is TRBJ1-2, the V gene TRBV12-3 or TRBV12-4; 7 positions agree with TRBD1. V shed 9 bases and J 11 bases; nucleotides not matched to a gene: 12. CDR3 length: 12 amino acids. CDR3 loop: CASYRTGGAYTF. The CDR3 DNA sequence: TGTGCCAGTTACAGGACAGGAGGGGCTTACACCTTC.

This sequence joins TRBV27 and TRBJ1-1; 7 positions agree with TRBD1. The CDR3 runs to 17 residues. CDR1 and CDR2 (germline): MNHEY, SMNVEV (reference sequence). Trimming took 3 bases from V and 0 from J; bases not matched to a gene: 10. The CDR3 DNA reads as TGTGCCAGCAGTTTCAGAGGGGGCGGTATTGTGAACACTGAAGCTTTCTTT. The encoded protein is CASSFRGGGIVNTEAFF.

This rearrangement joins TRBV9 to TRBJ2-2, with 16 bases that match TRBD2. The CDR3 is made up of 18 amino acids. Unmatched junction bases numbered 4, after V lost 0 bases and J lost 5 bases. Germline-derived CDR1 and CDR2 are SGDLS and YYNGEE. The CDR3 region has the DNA TGTGCCAGCAGCGTAGAGGGACTAGCGGGGGGGCCGACCGGGGAGCTGTTTTTT. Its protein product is CASSVEGLAGGPTGELFF.

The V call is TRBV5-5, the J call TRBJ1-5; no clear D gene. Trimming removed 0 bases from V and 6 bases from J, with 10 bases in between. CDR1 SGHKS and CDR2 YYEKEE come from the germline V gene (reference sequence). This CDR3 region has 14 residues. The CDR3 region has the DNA TGTGCCAGCAGCTTGGTCGAGGCGGGTCAGCCCCAGCATTTT. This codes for CASSLVEAGQPQHF.

The CDR3 loop is CASSEIDISGNTIYF. The CDR3 nucleotides read TGTGCCAGCAGTGAGATAGACATCTCTGGAAACACCATATATTTT. The chain combines TRBV2 with TRBJ1-3; D unresolved. Looked up from germline, CDR1 is SNHLY and CDR2 is FYNNEI. With 3 bases removed from V and 0 bases from J, the gap between germline ends came to 9 bases. This CDR3 comprises 15 residues.

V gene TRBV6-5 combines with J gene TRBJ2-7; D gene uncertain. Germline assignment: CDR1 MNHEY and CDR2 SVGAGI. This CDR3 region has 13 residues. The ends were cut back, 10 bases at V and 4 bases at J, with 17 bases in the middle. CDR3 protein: CATTAFSWYEQYF. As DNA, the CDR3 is TGTGCCACCACAGCCTTCAGCTGGTACGAGCAGTACTTC.

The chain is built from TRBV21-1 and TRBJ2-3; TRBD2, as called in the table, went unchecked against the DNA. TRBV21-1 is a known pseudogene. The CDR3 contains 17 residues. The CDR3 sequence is CASSKAPAGGRPDTQYF. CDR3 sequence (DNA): TGTGCCAGCAGCAAAGCGCCGGCGGGGGGGCGTCCAGATACGCAGTATTTT.